This T cell receptor (beta chain) was captured in a study of blood T cells in healthy people across ages. Peripheral blood from each donor was collected in a volume of approximately 10 milliliters. For this clonotype: Its antigen is currently unknown.

Findings and limits, study-wide: Long-lived donors carried more naive CD4+ cells and greater diversity than aged donors. TCR beta diversity correlated strongly with naive T cell percentage.

This CDR3 has 14 amino acids. V dropped 7 bases and J dropped 0 bases, with 11 bases sitting between them. Germline values: CDR1 MNHNS, CDR2 SASEGT. Primers used in a second PCR of about 7 to 12 cycles were a sample-barcoded 5' primer and a J-beta primer mix. Each cDNA molecule carried a tag from a template-switch adaptor that contained 12 random nucleotides. TCRdb re-called the 5' RACE reads with MiXCR, one entry per CDR3 protein. The table includes roughly 700,000 distinct CDR3 sequences, about 34% detected once. Specimen: blood. The TCR originated in a woman at least 80 years old in good health. The chain uses TRBV6-1 and TRBJ2-3, with D hard to call. The CDR3 nucleotides read TGTGCCAGCACCATATCTTTTAGCACAGATACGCAGTATTTT. It codes for CASTISFSTDTQYF.